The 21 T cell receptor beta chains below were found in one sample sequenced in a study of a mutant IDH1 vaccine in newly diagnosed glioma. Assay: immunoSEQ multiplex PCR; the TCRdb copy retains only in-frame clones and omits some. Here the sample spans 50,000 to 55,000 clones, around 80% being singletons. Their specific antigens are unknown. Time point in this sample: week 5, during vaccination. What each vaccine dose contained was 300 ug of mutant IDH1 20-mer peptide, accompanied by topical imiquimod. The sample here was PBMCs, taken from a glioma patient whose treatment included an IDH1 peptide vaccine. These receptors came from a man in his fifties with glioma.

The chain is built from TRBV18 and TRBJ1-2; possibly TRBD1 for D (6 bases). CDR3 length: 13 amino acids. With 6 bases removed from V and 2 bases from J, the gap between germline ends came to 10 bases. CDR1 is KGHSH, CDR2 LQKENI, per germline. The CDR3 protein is CASSEDRNYGYTF. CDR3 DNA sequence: TGTGCCAGCTCCGAGGACAGAAACTATGGCTACACCTTC.

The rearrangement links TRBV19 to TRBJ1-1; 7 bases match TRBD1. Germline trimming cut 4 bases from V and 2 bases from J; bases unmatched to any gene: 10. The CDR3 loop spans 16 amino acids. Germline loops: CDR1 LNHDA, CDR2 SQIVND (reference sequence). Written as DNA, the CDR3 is TGTGCCAGTAGTAGTGGCGGCAGGGGGGAAAACACTGAAGCTTTCTTT. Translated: CASSSGGRGENTEAFF.

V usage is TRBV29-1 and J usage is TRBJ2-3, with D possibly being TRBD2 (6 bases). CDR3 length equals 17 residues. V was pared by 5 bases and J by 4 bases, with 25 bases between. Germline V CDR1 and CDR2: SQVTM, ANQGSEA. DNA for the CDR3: TGCAGCGTTCTCTTACTACGACCCGGGGGTTATTCAGATACGCAGTATTTT. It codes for CSVLLLRPGGYSDTQYF.

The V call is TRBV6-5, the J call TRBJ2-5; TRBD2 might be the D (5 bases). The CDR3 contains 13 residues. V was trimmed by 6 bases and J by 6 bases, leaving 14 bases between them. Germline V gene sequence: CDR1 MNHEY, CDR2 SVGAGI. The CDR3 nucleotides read TGTGCCAGCAGAAGGACTTTGGGCAAGACCCAGTACTTC. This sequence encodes CASRRTLGKTQYF.

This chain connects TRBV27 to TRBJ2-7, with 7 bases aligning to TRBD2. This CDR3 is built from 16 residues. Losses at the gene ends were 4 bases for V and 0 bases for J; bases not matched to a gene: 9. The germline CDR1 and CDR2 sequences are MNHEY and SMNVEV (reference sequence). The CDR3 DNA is TGTGCCAGCAGTTCACTAGGGGAGGGGATCTCCTACGAGCAGTACTTC. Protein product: CASSSLGEGISYEQYF.

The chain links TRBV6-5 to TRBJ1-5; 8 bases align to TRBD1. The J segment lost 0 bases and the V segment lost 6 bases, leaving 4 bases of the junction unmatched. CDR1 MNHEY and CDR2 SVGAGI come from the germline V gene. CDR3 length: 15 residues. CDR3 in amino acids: CASREDRDSNQPQHF. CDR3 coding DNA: TGTGCCAGCAGAGAGGACAGGGATAGCAATCAGCCCCAGCATTTT.

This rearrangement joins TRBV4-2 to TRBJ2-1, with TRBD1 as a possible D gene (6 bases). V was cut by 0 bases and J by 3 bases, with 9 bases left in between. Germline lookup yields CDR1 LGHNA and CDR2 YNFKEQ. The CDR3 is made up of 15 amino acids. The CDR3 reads CASSQEDSGYNEQFF. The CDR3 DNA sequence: TGTGCCAGCAGCCAAGAGGACAGCGGCTACAATGAGCAGTTCTTC.

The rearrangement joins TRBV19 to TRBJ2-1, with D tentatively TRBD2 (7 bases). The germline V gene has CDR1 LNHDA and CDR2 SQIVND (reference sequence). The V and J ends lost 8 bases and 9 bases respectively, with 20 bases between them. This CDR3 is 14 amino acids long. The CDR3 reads CASRRRGGESEQFF. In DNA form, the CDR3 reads TGTGCCAGTCGTAGGAGGGGGGGAGAGAGTGAGCAGTTCTTC.

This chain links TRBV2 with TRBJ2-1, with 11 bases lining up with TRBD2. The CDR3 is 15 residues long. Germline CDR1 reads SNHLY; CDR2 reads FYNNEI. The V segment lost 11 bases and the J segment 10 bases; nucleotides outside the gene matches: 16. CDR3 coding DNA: TGTGCCGGACAAATAGCGGGGGGGCCTGATGCGGAGCAGTTCTTC. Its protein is CAGQIAGGPDAEQFF.

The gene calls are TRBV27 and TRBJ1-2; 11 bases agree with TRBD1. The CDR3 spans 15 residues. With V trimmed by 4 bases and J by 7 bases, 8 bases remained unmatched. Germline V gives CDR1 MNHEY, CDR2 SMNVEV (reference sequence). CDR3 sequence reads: CASSSWDRGLGGYTF. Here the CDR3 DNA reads TGTGCCAGCAGTTCATGGGACAGGGGGTTAGGTGGCTACACCTTC.

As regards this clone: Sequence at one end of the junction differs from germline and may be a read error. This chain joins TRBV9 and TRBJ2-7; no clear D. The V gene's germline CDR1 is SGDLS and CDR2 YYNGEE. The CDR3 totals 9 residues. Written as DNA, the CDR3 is TGTGCCAGCAGCGTCCCACTGGGCTTC. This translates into CASSVPLGF.

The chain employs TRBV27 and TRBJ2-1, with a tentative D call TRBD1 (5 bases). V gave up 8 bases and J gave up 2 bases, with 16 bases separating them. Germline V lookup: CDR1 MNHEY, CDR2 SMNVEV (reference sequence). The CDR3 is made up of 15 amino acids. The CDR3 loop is CASGSGFVTYNEQFF. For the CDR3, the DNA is TGTGCCAGCGGCTCAGGGTTTGTGACCTACAATGAGCAGTTCTTC.

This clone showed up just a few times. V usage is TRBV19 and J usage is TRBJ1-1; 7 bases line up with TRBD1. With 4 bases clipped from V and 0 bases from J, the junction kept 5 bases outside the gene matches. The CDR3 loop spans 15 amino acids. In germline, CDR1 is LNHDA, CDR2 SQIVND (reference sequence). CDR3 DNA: TGTGCCAGTAGTACCCTGGGACAGCTGAACACTGAAGCTTTCTTT. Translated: CASSTLGQLNTEAFF.

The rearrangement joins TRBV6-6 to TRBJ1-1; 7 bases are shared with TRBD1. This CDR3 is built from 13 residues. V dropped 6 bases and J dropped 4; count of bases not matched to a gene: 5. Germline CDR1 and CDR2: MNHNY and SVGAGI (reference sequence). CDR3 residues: CASSRQGGTEAFF. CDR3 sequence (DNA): TGTGCCAGCAGCCGACAGGGAGGCACTGAAGCTTTCTTT.

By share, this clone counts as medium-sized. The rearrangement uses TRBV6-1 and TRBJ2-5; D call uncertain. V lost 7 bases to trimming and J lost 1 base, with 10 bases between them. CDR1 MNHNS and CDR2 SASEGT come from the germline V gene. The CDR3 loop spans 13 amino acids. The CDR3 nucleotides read TGTGCCAGCAATCCGGCGGCCCAAGAGACCCAGTACTTC. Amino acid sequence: CASNPAAQETQYF.

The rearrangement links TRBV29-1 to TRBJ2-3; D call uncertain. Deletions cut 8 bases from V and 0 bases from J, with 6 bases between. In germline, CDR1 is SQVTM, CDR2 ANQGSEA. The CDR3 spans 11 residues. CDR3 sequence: CSIYSTDTQYF. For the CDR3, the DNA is TGCAGCATTTATAGCACAGATACGCAGTATTTT.

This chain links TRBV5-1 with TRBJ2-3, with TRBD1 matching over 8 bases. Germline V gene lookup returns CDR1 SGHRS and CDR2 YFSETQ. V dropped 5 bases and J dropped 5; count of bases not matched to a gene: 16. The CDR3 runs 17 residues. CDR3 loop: CASSRGTGTGLIDTQYF. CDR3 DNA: TGCGCCAGCAGTCGCGGGACTGGGACAGGTTTGATAGATACGCAGTATTTT. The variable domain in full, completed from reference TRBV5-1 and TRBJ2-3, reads KAGVTQTPRYLIKTRGQQVTLSCSPISGHRSVSWYQQTPGQGLQFLFEYFSETQRNKGNFPGRFSGRQFSNSRSEMNVSTLELGDSALYLCASSRGTGTGLIDTQYFGPGTRLTVL.

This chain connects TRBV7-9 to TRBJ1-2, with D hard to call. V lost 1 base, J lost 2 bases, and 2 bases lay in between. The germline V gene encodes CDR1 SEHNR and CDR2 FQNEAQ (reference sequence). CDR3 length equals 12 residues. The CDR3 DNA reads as TGTGCCAGCAGCTTAGGAAACTATGGCTACACCTTC. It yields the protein CASSLGNYGYTF.

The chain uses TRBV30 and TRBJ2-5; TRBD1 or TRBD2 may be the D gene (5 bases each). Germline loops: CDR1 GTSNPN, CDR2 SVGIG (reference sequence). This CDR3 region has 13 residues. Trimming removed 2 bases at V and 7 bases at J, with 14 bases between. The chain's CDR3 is CAWSPGGWGTQYF. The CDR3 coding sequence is TGTGCCTGGAGTCCTGGGGGTTGGGGGACCCAGTACTTC.

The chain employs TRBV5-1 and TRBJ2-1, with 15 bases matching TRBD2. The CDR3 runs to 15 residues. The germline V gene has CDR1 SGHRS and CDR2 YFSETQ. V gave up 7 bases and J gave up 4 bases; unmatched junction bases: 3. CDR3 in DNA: TGCGCCAGCGGGACTAGCGGGGGGTCTTACAATGAGCAGTTCTTC. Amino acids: CASGTSGGSYNEQFF.

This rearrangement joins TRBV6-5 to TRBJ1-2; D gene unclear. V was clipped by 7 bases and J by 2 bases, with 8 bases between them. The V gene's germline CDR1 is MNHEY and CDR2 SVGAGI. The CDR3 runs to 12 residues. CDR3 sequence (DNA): TGTGCCAGCAAAGTGGGGAACTATGGCTACACCTTC. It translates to CASKVGNYGYTF.